The 23 T cell receptor beta chains below come from one sample, sequenced in a study of cytomegalovirus exposure and HLA in healthy donors. Repertoires were generated with immunoSEQ multiplex PCR, while TCRdb's copy carries only in-frame clones and drops some. The sample carries 150,000 to 200,000 clones, approximately 80% recorded once. What was sequenced was PBMCs. Receptors originate from a man younger than 45 in good health and CMV-seropositive.

The chain recombines TRBV30 with TRBJ2-2; TRBD2 is a possible D gene (7 bases). The germline V and J ends were trimmed by 4 bases and 6 bases, with 18 bases remaining between them. CDR1 is GTSNPN and CDR2 is SVGIG in the germline V gene (reference sequence). The CDR3 runs to 15 residues. CDR3 nucleotides: TGTGCCTGGAACCCGGGGGGCATGGGGGCCGGGGAGCTGTTTTTT. Amino acids: CAWNPGGMGAGELFF.

The chain employs TRBV2 and TRBJ2-5; 10 bases are a match to TRBD2. Germline CDR1 SNHLY, CDR2 FYNNEI. After removal of 8 bases from V and 0 bases from J, the junction contained 6 bases not matched to a gene. This CDR3 comprises 15 residues. CDR3 sequence: CASLAGESYQETQYF. CDR3 nucleotide sequence: TGTGCCAGCCTAGCGGGAGAATCGTACCAAGAGACCCAGTACTTC.

V is TRBV6-1 and J is TRBJ1-5, with D possibly matching TRBD1 (5 bases). There are 12 residues in the CDR3. The germline V gene encodes CDR1 MNHNS and CDR2 SASEGT. V dropped 5 bases and J dropped 8 bases, with 10 bases sitting between them. CDR3 bases: TGTGCCAGCAGTCAGGGTTTGGAGCCCCAGCATTTT. It encodes CASSQGLEPQHF.

In its sample, this clone was seen once. The V gene is TRBV5-1, the J gene TRBJ2-3, with TRBD2 identical over 9 bases. The V gene's germline CDR1 is SGHRS and CDR2 YFSETQ. The CDR3 has 17 amino acids. V trimming: 1 base; J trimming: 1 base; junction bases outside the gene matches: 7. The CDR3 loop reads CASSLPSGELRTDTQYF. The CDR3 DNA sequence: TGCGCCAGCAGCTTGCCTAGCGGGGAGTTGCGCACAGATACGCAGTATTTT. Supplemented by reference TRBV5-1 and TRBJ2-3, the full variable domain reads KAGVTQTPRYLIKTRGQQVTLSCSPISGHRSVSWYQQTPGQGLQFLFEYFSETQRNKGNFPGRFSGRQFSNSRSEMNVSTLELGDSALYLCASSLPSGELRTDTQYFGPGTRLTVL.

V and J are TRBV5-1 and TRBJ2-5; possibly TRBD1 for D (5 bases). The germline gives CDR1 SGHRS, CDR2 YFSETQ. With 0 bases removed from V and 5 bases from J, the gap between germline ends came to 14 bases. The CDR3 totals 15 residues. The DNA for the CDR3 is TGCGCCAGCAGCTTGGCCTCGACAGTCTCGGAGACCCAGTACTTC. Protein sequence: CASSLASTVSETQYF.

The chain carries TRBV5-4 and TRBJ2-3, with D perhaps matching TRBD1 (5 bases). V dropped 0 bases and J dropped 11 bases, with 10 bases sitting between them. The CDR3 has 12 amino acids. From germline, CDR1 is SGHNT and CDR2 YYREEE (reference sequence). The CDR3 spells CASSLGLGEQYF. In DNA form, the CDR3 reads TGTGCCAGCAGCTTGGGTTTAGGGGAGCAGTATTTT.

CDR3 residues: CASSIIQGALDEQYF. In nucleotides, the CDR3 is TGTGCCAGCTCAATCATCCAGGGGGCTTTGGACGAGCAGTACTTC. The chain is built from TRBV18 and TRBJ2-7; 8 bases are a match to TRBD1. This CDR3 has 15 residues. The germline CDR1 and CDR2 sequences are KGHSH and LQKENI. V trimming: 5 bases; J trimming: 5 bases; junction bases outside the gene matches: 11. Filled out from reference TRBV18 and TRBJ2-7, the complete variable domain reads NAGVMQNPRHLVRRRGQEARLRCSPMKGHSHVYWYRQLPEEGLKFMVYLQKENIIDESGMPKERFSAEFPKEGPSILRIQQVVRGDSAAYFCASSIIQGALDEQYFGPGTRLTVT.

V usage is TRBV27 and J usage is TRBJ2-1, with 7 bases matching TRBD2. Germline V gene sequence: CDR1 MNHEY, CDR2 SMNVEV (reference sequence). This CDR3 contains 14 residues. Unmatched junction bases numbered 5, after V lost 1 base and J lost 8 bases. The CDR3 region is CASSLLRGWYEQFF. The CDR3 nucleotides read TGTGCCAGCAGTTTATTGCGGGGGTGGTATGAGCAGTTCTTC.

The chain carries TRBV15 and TRBJ1-2; 7 bases fit TRBD1. The CDR3 runs to 14 residues. Germline V gene sequence: CDR1 LNHNV, CDR2 YYDKDF (reference sequence). The V and J ends lost 5 bases and 5 bases, in that order; junction bases with no gene match: 8. Here the CDR3 DNA reads TGTGCCACCAGCCGTGGGGGACAGTCTTATGGCTACACCTTC. Its translation is CATSRGGQSYGYTF.

This chain links TRBV5-8 with TRBJ1-2; the D gene is possibly TRBD1 (5 bases). The CDR3 runs to 12 residues. V lost 2 bases and J 8 bases, leaving 10 bases between the germline ends. In germline, CDR1 is SGHTS, CDR2 YDEGEE. CDR3 coding DNA: TGTGCCAGCAGCTTCTATCAGGGCGGCTACACCTTC. Translation: CASSFYQGGYTF.

The V and J genes are TRBV7-9 and TRBJ1-2; the D is unclear. The CDR3 totals 13 residues. Trimming took off 4 bases at V and 7 bases at J, with 13 bases between the two ends. Germline assignment: CDR1 SEHNR and CDR2 FQNEAQ (reference sequence). The CDR3 spells CASSSDEGFGYTF. The CDR3 DNA reads as TGTGCCAGCAGCTCGGATGAGGGTTTTGGCTACACCTTC.

V is TRBV6-5 and J is TRBJ1-6; 10 bases align to TRBD1. The trim removed 2 bases at V and 10 bases at J, leaving 8 bases unmatched. Germline V lookup: CDR1 MNHEY, CDR2 SVGAGI. This CDR3 has 16 residues. CDR3 bases: TGTGCCAGCAGTTACGGGACAGGGGAAAGGGGGTCACCCCTCCACTTT. Its translation: CASSYGTGERGSPLHF.

Turning to this clone: The same CDR3 can be traced to other DNA sequences in this sample. The chain carries TRBV19 and TRBJ2-1; 8 positions match TRBD2. The trim removed 6 bases at V and 1 base at J, leaving 5 bases unmatched. The CDR3 is 15 residues long. CDR1 is LNHDA and CDR2 is SQIVND in the germline V gene (reference sequence). The CDR3 sequence: CASSGLAASYNEQFF. CDR3 DNA sequence: TGTGCCAGTAGCGGACTAGCCGCATCCTACAATGAGCAGTTCTTC.

The chain uses TRBV11-1 and TRBJ2-7, with 7 bases that match TRBD2. Germline CDR1 and CDR2: SGHAT and FQDESV (reference sequence). V shed 8 bases, J shed 4 bases, and the junction held 11 bases outside the gene matches. The CDR3 runs to 14 residues. CDR3 nucleotides: TGTGCCAGCGGTCTTGGCGGGGGAAGATACGAGCAGTACTTC. As protein: CASGLGGGRYEQYF.

The genes are TRBV6-4 and TRBJ2-6; possible D gene TRBD1, 5 bases. V was trimmed by 9 bases and J by 0 bases, leaving 9 bases between them. Germline values: CDR1 MRHNA, CDR2 SNTAGT. This CDR3 comprises 14 residues. The CDR3 DNA follows: TGTGCCAGAGCCGACAGCTCTGGGGCCAACGTCCTGACTTTC. Translating it yields CARADSSGANVLTF.

This clone was recorded only once. The genes are TRBV6-5 and TRBJ1-2; 7 nucleotides match TRBD1. This CDR3 region has 16 residues. Germline V CDR1 and CDR2: MNHEY, SVGAGI. The ends lost 3 bases at V and 6 bases at J; junction bases unmatched: 13. The CDR3 nucleotides are TGTGCCAGCAGTTATATAGGGACAGCCTTCTACGATGGCTACACCTTC. As protein: CASSYIGTAFYDGYTF.

To note about this clone: Likely a read error: the CDR3 ends without its conserved phenylalanine or tryptophan. The DNA is left out, because the CDR3 cannot be placed on it with certainty; the CDR3 is given as TCRdb lists it. This sequence joins TRBV5-8 and TRBJ2-7; TRBD1 was called by the table and not checked on the DNA. The CDR3 has 10 residues if both end residues are counted. The germline gives CDR1 SGHTS, CDR2 YDEGEE. The CDR3 sequence is CASSPYQGQI.

The chain combines TRBV18 with TRBJ1-4; D ambiguous. Germline V gene lookup returns CDR1 KGHSH and CDR2 LQKENI. Trimming took 0 bases from V and 6 from J, leaving 5 bases between them. CDR3 length: 13 amino acids. The CDR3 coding sequence is TGTGCCAGCTCACCACCGGGAGATGAAAAACTGTTTTTT. Its protein product is CASSPPGDEKLFF.

The V call is TRBV9, the J call TRBJ2-7, with a weak D call TRBD2 (7 bases). The CDR3 consists of 15 residues. V was pared by 0 bases and J by 4 bases, with 14 bases between. The V gene's germline CDR1 is SGDLS and CDR2 YYNGEE. CDR3 loop: CASSVAGGRAYEQYF. The CDR3 DNA sequence: TGTGCCAGCAGCGTAGCCGGGGGGCGGGCATACGAGCAGTACTTC.

J is TRBJ1-5 and V is TRBV10-3, with D perhaps TRBD1 (5 bases). Trimming pared 6 bases from V and 1 base from J, leaving 13 bases between. Germline V lookup: CDR1 ENHRY, CDR2 SYGVKD. The CDR3 sequence is 15 residues long. This CDR3 reads CAIRGGLESNQPQHF. CDR3 bases: TGTGCCATCAGGGGGGGACTTGAGAGCAATCAGCCCCAGCATTTT.

This clone came up once. V gene TRBV7-9 combines with J gene TRBJ2-4, with D tentatively TRBD2 (6 bases). CDR3 size: 11 residues. The germline V gene encodes CDR1 SEHNR and CDR2 FQNEAQ (reference sequence). Trimming stripped 1 base from V and 13 bases from J, with 8 bases between. The CDR3 DNA sequence: TGTGCCAGCAGCTTAGTGGAGGGACAGTACTTC. Its protein is CASSLVEGQYF. Drawing the rest from reference TRBV7-9 and TRBJ2-4, the complete variable domain is DTGVSQNPRHKITKRGQNVTFRCDPISEHNRLYWYRQTLGQGPEFLTYFQNEAQLEKSRLLSDRFSAERPKGSFSTLEIQRTEQGDSAMYLCASSLVEGQYFGAGTRLSVL.

CDR3: CASSSLDTSYEQYF. CDR3 coding DNA: TGTGCCAGCAGCTCATTGGACACCTCCTACGAGCAGTACTTC. The V and J genes are TRBV7-2 and TRBJ2-7; D is possibly TRBD1 (5 bases). The V gene's germline CDR1 is SGHTA and CDR2 FQGNSA. Trimming took off 4 bases at V and 0 bases at J, with 10 bases between the two ends. The CDR3 extends over 14 amino acids.

The rearrangement uses TRBV4-1 and TRBJ1-3; D possibly corresponds to TRBD1 (5 bases). Trimming took off 4 bases at V and 1 base at J, with 11 bases between the two ends. The germline CDR1 and CDR2 sequences are MGHRA and YSYEKL. The CDR3 totals 15 residues. The CDR3 loop reads CASSPVGVSGNTIYF. In DNA form, the CDR3 reads TGCGCCAGCAGCCCTGTAGGGGTTTCTGGAAACACCATATATTTT.